A selection of T cell receptor beta chains follows, all from one sample in a study of blood T cells in healthy people across ages. TCRdb re-derived calls from the 5' RACE reads in MiXCR, one entry per CDR3 protein. This table has roughly 1,300,000 distinct CDR3 sequences, 55% to 75% appearing once. Sequencing input: blood. These receptors originate from a man between 18 and 29 years old in good health. The CDR3 runs from the conserved cysteine through the conserved F or W. D genes are given only for firm matches. Size is omitted from some rows. Given values are once, few, many or a class for expanded clones.

TRBV27	TRBD2	TRBJ2-4	many	CASSSITSGGKNIQYF	TGTGCCAGCAGTTCCATAACTAGCGGGGGGAAAAACATTCAGTACTTC
TRBV5-1	-	TRBJ1-1	-	CASKKGGTEAFF	TGCGCCAGCAAAAAAGGGGGCACTGAAGCTTTCTTT
TRBV4-1	TRBD2	TRBJ2-7	-	CASSQDQGLAYEQYF	TGCGCCAGCAGCCAAGATCAAGGACTAGCCTACGAGCAGTACTTC
TRBV5-1	-	TRBJ2-1	-	CASSFSNSRGVTIYEQFF	TGCGCCAGCAGCTTTAGTAACAGTCGAGGAGTAACAATTTATGAGCAGTTCTTC
TRBV7-6	-	TRBJ2-2	-	CASSSGAGSNTGELFF	TGTGCCAGCAGCTCGGGGGCAGGCTCGAACACCGGGGAGCTGTTTTTT
TRBV7-2	-	TRBJ2-7	-	CASSLERGTPYEQYF	TGTGCCAGCAGCTTAGAAAGGGGGACACCCTACGAGCAGTACTTC
TRBV5-1	-	TRBJ2-3	-	CASNQGGGGTDTQYF	TGCGCCAGCAACCAGGGAGGAGGGGGGACAGATACGCAGTATTTT
TRBV12-3/TRBV12-4	-	TRBJ2-2	few	CASSPDVGELFF	TGTGCCAGCAGTCCCGATGTCGGGGAGCTGTTTTTT
TRBV5-1	-	TRBJ1-2	few	CASSFGGGDYGYTF	TGCGCCAGCAGCTTTGGTGGCGGGGACTATGGCTACACCTTC
TRBV20-1	-	TRBJ2-7	-	CSAARWDFDSYEQYF	TGCAGTGCTGCTCGTTGGGATTTTGATTCCTACGAGCAGTACTTC
TRBV12-3/TRBV12-4	TRBD2	TRBJ2-5	-	CASSLYSAGGVHNEQYF	TGTGCCAGCAGTTTGTATTCGGCGGGGGGAGTCCACAATGAGCAGTACTTC
TRBV7-2	TRBD2	TRBJ2-1	-	CASSLASGGGFF	TGTGCCAGCAGCTTAGCTAGCGGGGGGGGGTTCTTC
TRBV27	-	TRBJ2-1	-	CASSKDSAYNEQFF	TGTGCCAGCAGTAAGGACAGCGCCTACAATGAGCAGTTCTTC
TRBV6-2/TRBV6-3	-	TRBJ1-3	-	CASSYSAIGNTIYF	TGTGCCAGCAGTTACTCGGCGATTGGAAACACCATATATTTT
TRBV29-1	TRBD1	TRBJ2-2	-	CSFSGGMNTGELFF	TGCAGCTTCTCAGGGGGTATGAACACCGGGGAGCTGTTTTTT
TRBV6-5	TRBD1	TRBJ2-3	-	CASSYRTGGTDTQYF	TGTGCCAGCAGTTACAGGACAGGGGGCACAGATACGCAGTATTTT
TRBV29-1	TRBD1	TRBJ2-7	few	CSVEDLTTGDYEQYF	TGCAGCGTTGAAGATCTGACGACAGGGGATTACGAGCAGTACTTC
TRBV20-1	-	TRBJ2-7	few	CSARGVGGTYEQYF	TGCAGTGCTAGAGGAGTGGGGGGTACATACGAGCAGTACTTC
TRBV28	-	TRBJ2-1	-	CASRLGPNTIDPRNEQFF	TGTGCCAGCAGACTCGGACCGAACACGATCGATCCGAGAAATGAGCAGTTCTTC
TRBV2	TRBD2	TRBJ2-5	-	CASSEIAGGASGTQYF	TGTGCCAGCAGTGAAATCGCGGGGGGGGCCAGCGGGACCCAGTACTTC
TRBV14	-	TRBJ2-1	-	CASSQKGVRNEQFF	TGTGCCAGCAGCCAAAAGGGGGTGAGAAATGAGCAGTTCTTC
TRBV20-1	TRBD1	TRBJ1-2	-	CSAPIPPGQGAHGYTF	TGCAGTGCGCCCATCCCCCCGGGACAGGGGGCGCATGGCTACACCTTC
TRBV3-1	-	TRBJ2-7	-	CASSQEVPREQYF	TGTGCCAGCAGCCAAGAGGTTCCGAGGGAGCAGTACTTC
TRBV15	-	TRBJ2-7	many	CATSRAVPYEQYF	TGTGCCACCAGCAGGGCAGTACCCTACGAGCAGTACTTC
TRBV29-1	-	TRBJ2-6	few	CSVEDSSNRVSGANVLTF	TGCAGCGTTGAAGATTCTAGCAACAGGGTCTCAGGGGCCAACGTCCTGACTTTC
TRBV7-2	TRBD1	TRBJ2-2	-	CASSLQGAYTGELFF	TGTGCCAGCAGCTTACAGGGGGCGTACACCGGGGAGCTGTTTTTT
TRBV6-5	-	TRBJ1-1	-	CASSYSHGLEDTEAFF	TGTGCCAGCAGTTACTCCCATGGGCTGGAGGACACTGAAGCTTTCTTT
TRBV20-1	TRBD2	TRBJ2-7	few	CSARGLAGVPEQYF	TGCAGTGCTAGAGGACTAGCGGGAGTTCCAGAGCAGTACTTC
TRBV5-6	-	TRBJ1-2	-	CASSVEQTAGGYTF	TGTGCCAGCAGCGTGGAGCAGACGGCCGGAGGCTACACCTTC
TRBV7-2	TRBD1	TRBJ1-1	-	CASSESRTGAMNTEAFF	TGTGCCAGCAGCGAAAGCCGGACAGGGGCCATGAACACTGAAGCTTTCTTT
TRBV6-6	TRBD1	TRBJ2-1	-	CASRQTGVRGGGEQFF	TGTGCCAGCAGGCAAACAGGGGTCAGGGGTGGCGGGGAGCAGTTCTTC
TRBV4-1	TRBD1	TRBJ2-5	-	CASSQRDSHRETQYF	TGCGCCAGCAGCCAACGGGACAGCCACCGAGAGACCCAGTACTTC
TRBV19	-	TRBJ2-1	-	CASSIGPINEQFF	TGTGCCAGTAGTATAGGACCTATCAATGAGCAGTTCTTC
TRBV3-1	TRBD2	TRBJ2-7	few	CASSQEYLAGPGYEQYF	TGTGCCAGCAGCCAAGAGTACCTAGCGGGACCCGGCTACGAGCAGTACTTC
TRBV12-3/TRBV12-4	TRBD2	TRBJ2-3	-	CASSLVILAGGRASTDTQYF	TGTGCCAGCAGTTTAGTAATACTAGCGGGGGGAAGGGCTAGCACAGATACGCAGTATTTT
TRBV28	-	TRBJ1-2	few	CASSLDSPANYGYTF	TGTGCCAGCAGTCTGGACAGCCCTGCTAACTATGGCTACACCTTC
TRBV18	-	TRBJ1-5	few	CASSPQGLDQPQHF	TGTGCCAGCTCACCTCAGGGGCTTGATCAGCCCCAGCATTTT
TRBV5-1	TRBD1	TRBJ2-3	once	CASSTGTGSADTQYF	TGCGCCAGCTCCACCGGGACAGGGAGCGCAGATACGCAGTATTTT
TRBV5-1	TRBD2	TRBJ2-7	-	CASSPTGGGAYEQYF	TGCGCCAGCAGCCCTACGGGGGGAGGCGCCTACGAGCAGTACTTC
TRBV7-9	-	TRBJ2-1	-	CASSSPPPRGDEQFF	TGTGCCAGCAGCTCCCCCCCGCCAAGGGGAGATGAGCAGTTCTTC
TRBV5-6	-	TRBJ1-2	-	CASSMDRRSWSNYGYTF	TGTGCCAGCAGCATGGACCGGAGGTCCTGGTCTAACTATGGCTACACCTTC
TRBV12-3/TRBV12-4	-	TRBJ2-7	-	CASSRTRSSYEQYF	TGTGCCAGCAGTCGGACAAGGAGCTCCTACGAGCAGTACTTC
TRBV27	-	TRBJ2-2	-	CASSPSGAGVHTGELFF	TGTGCCAGCAGTCCCTCTGGGGCAGGGGTTCACACCGGGGAGCTGTTTTTT
TRBV7-9	-	TRBJ2-4	-	CASSLAGGRFSKNIQYF	TGTGCCAGCAGCTTAGCGGGGGGCAGGTTCTCCAAAAACATTCAGTACTTC
TRBV14	TRBD2	TRBJ2-7	-	CASNQQLAGTYNEQYF	TGTGCCAGCAACCAACAACTAGCGGGGACCTACAATGAGCAGTACTTC
TRBV5-1	TRBD1	TRBJ2-5	-	CASSVRGRSETQYF	TGCGCCAGCAGCGTTAGGGGGCGGTCGGAGACCCAGTACTTC
TRBV14	-	TRBJ2-5	-	CASSQDIRVEARETQYF	TGTGCCAGCAGCCAAGATATACGGGTGGAGGCGCGGGAGACCCAGTACTTC
TRBV4-2	-	TRBJ2-1	few	CASSAQGGMANEQFF	TGTGCCAGCAGCGCGCAGGGGGGGATGGCCAATGAGCAGTTCTTC
TRBV4-1	-	TRBJ1-1	-	CASSPPGFEAFF	TGCGCCAGCAGCCCACCGGGATTTGAAGCTTTCTTT
TRBV7-9	-	TRBJ1-5	-	CASSLGSDHQPQHF	TGTGCCAGCAGCCTAGGGTCGGATCATCAGCCCCAGCATTTT
TRBV29-1	TRBD1	TRBJ2-4	-	CSVAGTGGAKNIQYF	TGCAGCGTCGCCGGGACAGGGGGGGCCAAAAACATTCAGTACTTC
TRBV20-1	-	TRBJ1-5	-	CSARGPQGDQPQHF	TGCAGTGCTAGAGGTCCCCAAGGCGACCAGCCCCAGCATTTT
TRBV29-1	TRBD1	TRBJ2-7	-	CSVADRGLYEQYF	TGCAGCGTGGCGGACAGGGGGCTCTACGAGCAGTACTTC
TRBV5-1	-	TRBJ2-1	-	CASSLGQMYNEQFF	TGCGCCAGCAGCTTGGGGCAAATGTACAATGAGCAGTTCTTC